This TCR beta chain was captured in a study of cytomegalovirus exposure and HLA in healthy donors. Study summary: In a later analysis, the 110 or so validation repertoires were reported to have used the same platform as the 600 to 700 first-cohort repertoires.

On this clone: Its specificity is unknown.

Sequencing used immunoSEQ multiplex PCR; TCRdb keeps in-frame clones, though not all of them. The data hold 170,000 or so clones, with 65% to 85% observed a single time. Study conclusions and caveats: The authors listed 150 to 200 TCR beta chains as cytomegalovirus-associated. As was reported, the classifier diagnosed cytomegalovirus status with high specificity and sensitivity.

V shed 4 bases, J shed 4 bases, and the junction held 6 bases outside the gene matches. This CDR3 has 15 residues. CDR1 and CDR2 (germline): SGHRS, YFSETQ. The donors were members of the validation cohort comprising approximately 120 subjects, separate from the roughly 670-subject first cohort. Sequenced: PBMCs. The sequence derives from a woman aged 18-30 years in good health and CMV-seropositive. This chain joins TRBV5-1 and TRBJ2-3; 10 nucleotides agree with TRBD1. CDR3 in DNA: TGCGCCAGCAGCGTAGGACAGGGGGGTGCAGATACGCAGTATTTT. It encodes CASSVGQGGADTQYF.